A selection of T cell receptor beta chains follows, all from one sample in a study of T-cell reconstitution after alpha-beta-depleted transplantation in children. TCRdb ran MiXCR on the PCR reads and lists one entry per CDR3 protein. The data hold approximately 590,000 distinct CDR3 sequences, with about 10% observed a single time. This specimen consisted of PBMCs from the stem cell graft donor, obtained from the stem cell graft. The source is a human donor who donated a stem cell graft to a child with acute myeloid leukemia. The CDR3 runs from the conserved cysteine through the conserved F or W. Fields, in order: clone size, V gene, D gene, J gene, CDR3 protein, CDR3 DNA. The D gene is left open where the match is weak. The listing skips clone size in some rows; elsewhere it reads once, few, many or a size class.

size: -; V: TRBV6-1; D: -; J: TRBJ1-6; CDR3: CASSPGTGAQFYNSPLHF; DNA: TGTGCCAGCAGTCCTGGCACGGGGGCCCAGTTCTATAATTCACCCCTCCACTTT
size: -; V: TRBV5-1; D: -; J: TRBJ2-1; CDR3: CASSPELAPKYNEQFF; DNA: TGCGCCAGCAGCCCGGAACTCGCCCCTAAATACAATGAGCAGTTCTTC
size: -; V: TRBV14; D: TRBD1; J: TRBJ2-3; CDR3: CASSYPTGYPGTDTQYF; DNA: TGTGCCAGCAGCTATCCGACAGGGTACCCCGGCACAGATACGCAGTATTTT
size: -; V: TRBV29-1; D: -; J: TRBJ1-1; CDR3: CSGVVANTEAFF; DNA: TGCAGCGGAGTAGTGGCGAACACTGAAGCTTTCTTT
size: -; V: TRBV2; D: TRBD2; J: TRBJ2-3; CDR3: CASSEARGLATYTQYF; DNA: TGTGCCAGCAGTGAGGCAAGGGGACTAGCAACATATACGCAGTATTTT
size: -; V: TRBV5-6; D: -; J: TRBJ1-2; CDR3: CASSLPASGRGYTF; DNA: TGTGCCAGCAGCTTGCCGGCGTCCGGACGAGGCTACACCTTC
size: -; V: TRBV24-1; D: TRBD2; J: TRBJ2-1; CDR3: CATSDLTSGNYNEQFF; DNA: TGTGCCACCAGTGATTTGACTAGCGGCAACTACAATGAGCAGTTCTTC
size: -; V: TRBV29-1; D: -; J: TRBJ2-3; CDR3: CSVEVVGDTQYF; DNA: TGCAGCGTTGAAGTTGTAGGAGATACGCAGTATTTT
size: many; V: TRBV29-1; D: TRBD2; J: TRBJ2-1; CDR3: CSVSGTSHSYNEQFF; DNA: TGCAGCGTTTCCGGGACTAGTCATTCCTACAATGAGCAGTTCTTC
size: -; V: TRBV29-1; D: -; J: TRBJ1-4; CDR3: CSVDNQGSEKLFF; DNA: TGCAGCGTTGATAACCAGGGGAGTGAAAAACTGTTTTTT
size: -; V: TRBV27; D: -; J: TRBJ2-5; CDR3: CASSSIQGQTQYF; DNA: TGTGCCAGCAGCTCAATACAGGGCCAGACCCAGTACTTC
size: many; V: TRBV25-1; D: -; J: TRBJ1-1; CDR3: CASSRAGQNTEAFF; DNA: TGTGCCAGCAGTCGGGCAGGCCAGAACACTGAAGCTTTCTTT
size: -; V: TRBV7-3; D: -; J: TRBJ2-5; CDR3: CASSLSWEETQYF; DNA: TGTGCCAGCAGCTTAAGTTGGGAAGAGACCCAGTACTTC
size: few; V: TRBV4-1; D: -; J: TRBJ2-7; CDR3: CASSQDLLRTRCEQYF; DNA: TGCGCCAGCAGCCAAGATTTGTTGAGGACAAGGTGCGAGCAGTACTTC
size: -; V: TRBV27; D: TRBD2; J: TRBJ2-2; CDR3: CASSSPRTSGTGELFF; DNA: TGTGCCAGCAGTTCCCCCCGGACTAGCGGGACCGGGGAGCTGTTTTTT
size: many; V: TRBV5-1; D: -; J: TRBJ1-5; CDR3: CASSLEGGLNQPQHF; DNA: TGCGCCAGCAGCTTGGAGGGGGGATTGAATCAGCCCCAGCATTTT
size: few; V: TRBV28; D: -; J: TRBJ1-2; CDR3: CASSLYPGDPNYGYTF; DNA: TGTGCCAGCAGTTTATACCCAGGAGACCCTAACTATGGCTACACCTTC
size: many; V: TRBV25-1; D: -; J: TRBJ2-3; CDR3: CASSGGYTQYF; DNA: TGTGCCAGCAGTGGGGGGTATACGCAGTATTTT
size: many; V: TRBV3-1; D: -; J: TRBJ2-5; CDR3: CASSQGERARRETQYF; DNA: TGTGCCAGCAGCCAAGGCGAGAGAGCGAGGAGGGAGACCCAGTACTTC
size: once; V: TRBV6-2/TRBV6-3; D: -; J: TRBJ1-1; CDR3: CASSYPLPGRDTEAFF; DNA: TGTGCCAGCAGTTACCCCCTCCCGGGTCGGGACACTGAAGCTTTCTTT
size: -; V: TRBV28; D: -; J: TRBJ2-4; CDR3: CASSLWEAKNIQYF; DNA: TGTGCCAGCAGTTTGTGGGAAGCCAAAAACATTCAGTACTTC
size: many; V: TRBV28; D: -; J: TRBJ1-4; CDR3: CASSTGIGTNEKLFF; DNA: TGTGCCAGCAGTACCGGGATTGGAACTAATGAAAAACTGTTTTTT
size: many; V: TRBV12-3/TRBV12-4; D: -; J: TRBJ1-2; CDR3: CASSPERYEANYGYTF; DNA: TGTGCCAGCAGTCCTGAGCGATACGAAGCTAACTATGGCTACACCTTC
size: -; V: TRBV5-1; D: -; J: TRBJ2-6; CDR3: CASSSGLRPGANVLTF; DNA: TGCGCCAGCAGCTCCGGACTGAGGCCTGGGGCCAACGTCCTGACTTTC
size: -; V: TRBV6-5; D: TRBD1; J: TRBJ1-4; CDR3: CASSYSGRGDEKLFF; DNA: TGTGCCAGCAGTTACTCGGGCAGGGGGGATGAAAAACTGTTTTTT
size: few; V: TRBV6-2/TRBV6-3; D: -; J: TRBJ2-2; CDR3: CASSYSRVPGELFF; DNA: TGTGCCAGCAGTTACTCGAGGGTACCCGGGGAGCTGTTTTTT
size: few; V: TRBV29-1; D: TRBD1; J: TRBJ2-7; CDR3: CSVAGQGGSYEQYF; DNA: TGCAGCGTTGCGGGACAGGGGGGCTCCTACGAGCAGTACTTC
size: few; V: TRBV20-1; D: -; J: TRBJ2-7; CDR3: CSASSQGGEQYF; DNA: TGCAGTGCTAGCAGTCAAGGTGGGGAGCAGTACTTC
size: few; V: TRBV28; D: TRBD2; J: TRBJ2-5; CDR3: CASSKAGGLETQYF; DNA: TGTGCCAGCAGTAAAGCGGGAGGGCTTGAGACCCAGTACTTC
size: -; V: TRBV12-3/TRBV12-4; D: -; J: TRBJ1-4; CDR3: CTSSFTPREVRSNEKLFF; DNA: TGTACCAGCAGTTTCACCCCCAGGGAGGTTAGATCTAATGAAAAACTGTTTTTT
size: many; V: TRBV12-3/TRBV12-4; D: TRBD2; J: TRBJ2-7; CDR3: CASSSLATSGKSYEQYF; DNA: TGTGCCAGCAGTTCCCTTGCGACTAGCGGGAAATCCTACGAGCAGTACTTC
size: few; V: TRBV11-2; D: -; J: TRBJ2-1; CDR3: CASSSPGVPRYEQFF; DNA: TGTGCCAGCAGCTCTCCAGGGGTCCCCCGTTATGAGCAGTTCTTC
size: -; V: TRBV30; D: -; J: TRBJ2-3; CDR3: CAWRDTQYF; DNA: TGTGCCTGGCGAGATACGCAGTATTTT
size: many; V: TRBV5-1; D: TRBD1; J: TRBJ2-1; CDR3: CASSLAGQLSNEQFF; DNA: TGCGCCAGCAGCTTGGCGGGACAGTTAAGCAATGAGCAGTTCTTC
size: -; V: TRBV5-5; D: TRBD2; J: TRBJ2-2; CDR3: CASSSMTSGISGELFF; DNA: TGTGCCAGCAGCTCAATGACTAGCGGGATCTCCGGGGAGCTGTTTTTT
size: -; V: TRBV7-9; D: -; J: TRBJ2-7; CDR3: CASSAGGSLSEQYF; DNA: TGTGCCAGCAGCGCCGGGGGTAGTCTCTCCGAGCAGTACTTC
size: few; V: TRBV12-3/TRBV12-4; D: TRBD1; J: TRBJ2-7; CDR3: CASSPGTGQGRYEQYF; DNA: TGTGCCAGCAGTCCAGGGACGGGACAGGGGAGGTACGAGCAGTACTTC
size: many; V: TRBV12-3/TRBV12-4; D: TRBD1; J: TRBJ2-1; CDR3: CASSLKGQFTYNEQFF; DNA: TGTGCCAGCAGTTTAAAGGGACAGTTCACCTACAATGAGCAGTTCTTC
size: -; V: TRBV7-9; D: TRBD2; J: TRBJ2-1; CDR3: CASGLAPSNEQFF; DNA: TGTGCCAGTGGACTAGCACCAAGTAATGAGCAGTTCTTC
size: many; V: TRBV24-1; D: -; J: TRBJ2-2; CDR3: CATLSHTGELFF; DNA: TGTGCCACCCTCTCCCACACCGGGGAGCTGTTTTTT
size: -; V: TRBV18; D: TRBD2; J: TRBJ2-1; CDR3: CASSPPISGSIYNEQFF; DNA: TGTGCCAGCTCACCACCTATTAGCGGGAGTATATACAATGAGCAGTTCTTC
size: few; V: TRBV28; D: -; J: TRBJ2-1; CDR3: CASSPPRGYNEQFF; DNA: TGTGCCAGCAGCCCCCCCCGGGGATACAATGAGCAGTTCTTC
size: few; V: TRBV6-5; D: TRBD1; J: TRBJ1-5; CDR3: CASSYLTGDQPQHF; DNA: TGTGCCAGCAGTTACCTGACAGGGGACCAGCCCCAGCATTTT
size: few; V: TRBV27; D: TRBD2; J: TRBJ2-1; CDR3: CASSSLLSGVYNEQFF; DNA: TGTGCCAGCAGTTCCCTTCTTAGCGGGGTTTACAATGAGCAGTTCTTC
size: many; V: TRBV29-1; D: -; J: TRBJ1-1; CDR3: CSVGGSPWTEAFF; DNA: TGCAGCGTTGGAGGTTCCCCGTGGACTGAAGCTTTCTTT